The following is a T cell receptor beta chain sequence with its context. The clone's antigen remains unknown. Base qualities are not at hand, and no much larger clone is one base apart. The method was 5' RACE. TCRdb shows the sequencer as Illumina HiSeq 2500. A second PCR of 7 to 11 cycles was performed with a sample-barcoded 5' primer and a J-beta primer mix. A template-switch 5' adaptor carrying 12 random nucleotides introduced a unique molecular identifier onto each TCR beta cDNA molecule. At least 2.5 million CDR3-containing paired-end reads were obtained from each sample. First-strand cDNA synthesis was performed from all RNA using the Mint cDNA synthesis kit, with priming by a TRBC-specific oligonucleotide. Following uracil-DNA glycosylase treatment, a first 18-cycle PCR with universal primers M1SS and BC2_uni_R was performed on all cDNA. The study's own analysis went as follows. Each sample was normalized by randomly selecting 1 million high-quality reads, each carrying a distinct molecular identifier. Reads sharing molecular identifiers were discarded rather than binned into consensus sequences. CDR3 identification, clonotype clustering and error correction used MiTCR with a Q25 quality threshold and the strictest error-elimination algorithm. Lower-bound total TCR beta diversity was estimated with a nonparametric unseen species model using Euler transformation. TCRdb handled the public reads itself, with Q25 trimming in fastp and clone calling in MiXCR, and kept productive beta chains. Rows matching on CDR3 protein sequence are summarized as one entry with the most common DNA and genes. What appears here as the V and J calls and clone size reflects TCRdb's work, not the paper's. The sample contains about 830,000 distinct CDR3 sequences, under 80% of them found a single time. 25% to 30% of the sample is held by the ten biggest clonotypes.

This sample is part of a study of blood T cells in healthy people across ages (dated by TCRdb to the mid-2010s). Background on the whole study: In model experiments, roughly one uniquely barcoded TCR beta cDNA molecule per two T cells was captured by template switching. Donors of different ages were randomly distributed across sequencing lanes to avoid experimental bias. Two additional independent replicas of 1 million unique cDNA reads from the same blood draw were analyzed for two donors (one aged 18 to 30 and one aged 80 or older). Using deep sequencing normalized with unique cDNA molecular identifiers, the study measured how TCR beta repertoire diversity changes with age. The donors were split into four age groups: young (average around 16 years), middle-aged (roughly 42), aged (over 55) and long-lived (under 90). The investigation overall reported the following: Bulk unsorted PBMC profiling prevented conclusive comparison of naive and antigen-experienced compartments. Compared with the aged group, more naive CD4+ T cells, fewer expanded clones and increased TCR diversity were shown by the long-lived group, suggesting age selection. Observed TCR beta diversity per million T cells fell roughly linearly with age, and a significant reduction was already apparent by age around 40. The percentage of naive T cells measured by flow cytometry correlated strongly with observed TCR beta diversity. Estimates of total diversity based on one million sequenced T cells were regarded as lower bounds and as underestimates. The CMV infection status of donors was not known, potentially confounding age-related changes in expanded clonotypes.

The donors were 40 or so Caucasian individuals from Russia, aged roughly 6 to 90 years, who were systemically healthy. Each donor gave ten milliliters of peripheral blood, drawn into EDTA-treated Vacutainer tubes. Ficoll-Paque density-gradient centrifugation was used to isolate PBMCs, with at least 7 million obtained per sample. Trizol reagent was used to extract total RNA from the PBMCs, yielding at least 6 micrograms per sample. The percentages of naive CD45RAhigh/CD27high T cells were determined by flow cytometry on a PBMC aliquot from every donor. From its cysteine to its phenylalanine, the CDR3 spans 15 amino acids. The entry retains the CDR3 DNA only, 45 bases that are in frame from base 1. Via the germline V gene, CDR1 is ENHRY and CDR2 SYGVKD. The junction shows trimming of 10 bases on V and 7 bases on J, and the gene matches do not reach 14 bases of it.

The source material was blood. This chain is built from TRBV10-3 and TRBJ2-1, and TRBD2 matches 9 of the central bases. The TCR was taken from a man younger than 45 in good health. The CDR3 region reads CASGSWTSEENEQFF. The DNA sequence is as follows: TGTGCCAGCGGGTCCTGGACTAGCGAGGAAAATGAGCAGTTCTTC.